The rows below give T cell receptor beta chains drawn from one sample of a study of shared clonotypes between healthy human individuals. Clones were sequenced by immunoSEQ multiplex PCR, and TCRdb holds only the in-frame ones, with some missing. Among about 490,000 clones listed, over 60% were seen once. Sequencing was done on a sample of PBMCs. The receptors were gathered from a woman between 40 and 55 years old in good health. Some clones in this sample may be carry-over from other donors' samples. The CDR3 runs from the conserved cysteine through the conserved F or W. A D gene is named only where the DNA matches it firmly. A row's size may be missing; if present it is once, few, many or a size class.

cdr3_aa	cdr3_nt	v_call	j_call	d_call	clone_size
CASSPRAQETQYF	TGTGCCAGCAGCCCTCGGGCGCAAGAGACCCAGTACTTC	TRBV7-3	TRBJ2-5	NA	NA
CASSGAQGDRNEKLFF	TGTGCCAGCAGCGGAGCCCAGGGGGACAGAAATGAAAAACTGTTTTTT	TRBV9	TRBJ1-4	TRBD1	NA
CASSDLGYSNQPQHF	TGTGCCAGCAGTGATTTAGGTTATAGCAATCAGCCCCAGCATTTT	TRBV6-1	TRBJ1-5	NA	NA
CASSFGVGETQYF	TGTGCCAGCAGTTTTGGGGTAGGAGAGACCCAGTACTTC	TRBV27	TRBJ2-5	NA	NA
CASSTAITDTQYF	TGTGCCAGCAGCACAGCGATTACAGATACGCAGTATTTT	TRBV7-2	TRBJ2-3	NA	NA
CSVEDIGGFGYTF	TGCAGCGTTGAAGATATAGGGGGCTTTGGCTACACCTTC	TRBV29-1	TRBJ1-2	TRBD1	NA
CASSYDSQNTEAFF	TGCGCCAGCAGCTATGACAGCCAGAACACTGAAGCTTTCTTT	TRBV5-1	TRBJ1-1	NA	NA
CASSRDTPSSYNEQFF	TGTGCCAGCTCACGGGATACTCCGAGCTCCTACAATGAGCAGTTCTTC	TRBV18	TRBJ2-1	NA	NA
CASSPGTGTYGYTF	TGTGCCAGTAGTCCCGGGACAGGGACCTATGGCTACACCTTC	TRBV19	TRBJ1-2	TRBD1	NA
CASSPHWRGPQLKNIQYF	TGTGCCAGCAGTCCCCACTGGCGCGGACCCCAATTAAAAAACATTCAGTACTTC	TRBV28	TRBJ2-4	NA	NA
CSASWSNLYF	TGCAGTGCTAGTTGGTCCAACCTGTACTTC	TRBV20-1	TRBJ2-5	NA	NA
CASSIWSQARGEQFF	TGTGCCAGCAGCATTTGGAGCCAGGCACGGGGTGAGCAGTTCTTC	TRBV7-8	TRBJ2-1	NA	NA
CASSLPHGSGNTIYF	TGTGCCAGCAGTTTACCCCACGGCTCTGGAAACACCATATATTTT	TRBV28	TRBJ1-3	NA	NA
CASSPQPGLTDTQYF	TGTGCCAGCAGCCCCCAACCGGGACTCACAGATACGCAGTATTTT	TRBV9	TRBJ2-3	NA	NA
CASSSGTNRQRDF	TGTGCCAGCAGTTCCGGGACAAATAGGCAGCGCGATTTT	TRBV28	TRBJ1-3	NA	few
CASSSQWTQYF	TGTGCCAGCAGCTCCCAGTGGACCCAGTACTTC	TRBV7-2	TRBJ2-5	NA	NA
CASSPLSSLGETQYF	TGTGCCAGCTCACCACTTTCATCCCTGGGGGAGACCCAGTACTTC	TRBV18	TRBJ2-5	NA	NA
CATSRRTAYEQYF	TGTGCCACCAGCAGACGGACAGCCTACGAGCAGTACTTC	TRBV15	TRBJ2-7	NA	NA
CASSPRTGGIPYEQYF	TGTGCCAGCAGCCCGCGGACAGGGGGGATACCCTACGAGCAGTACTTC	TRBV7-2	TRBJ2-7	TRBD1	NA
CASSPHRARDTEAFF	TGTGCCAGCAGCCCGCACAGGGCCCGCGACACTGAAGCTTTCTTT	TRBV7-9	TRBJ1-1	NA	NA
CATSREDSRAYEQYF	TGTGCCACCAGCAGAGAAGACAGTCGGGCCTACGAGCAGTACTTC	TRBV15	TRBJ2-7	NA	NA